This T cell receptor beta chain was sequenced for a study of T cells in Graves' hyperthyroidism and ophthalmopathy. TCR beta CDR3 region amplification was performed from RNA transcripts. Carried out on the TCR CDR3, a first-round RT-PCR used the HTBI primer set. TCRdb independently ran MiXCR on the multiplex PCR reads; one entry per CDR3 protein. The table records about 600,000 distinct CDR3 sequences, more than 15% of them present only once. General study results and limits: Peripheral blood also featured most of the thyroid clonotypes expanded above 0.001. Ophthalmopathy was identified by the model a median roughly 6.5 months ahead of onset.

The CDR3 has 15 residues. Per the germline V gene, CDR1 is LNHDA and CDR2 is SQIVND (reference sequence). V was clipped by 5 bases and J by 5 bases, with 16 bases between them. Each diagnosis was grounded in clinical symptoms, serum thyroxine and TRAb, thyroid ultrasound, and orbital computed tomography. Each 10 ml fresh peripheral blood draw supplied the PBMCs. Note on this clonotype: What it binds is not known.

What was sequenced was blood. This chain uses TRBV19 with TRBJ2-4, with D perhaps being TRBD1 or TRBD2 (5 bases each). This receptor was identified in a woman in her 40s with Graves' ophthalmopathy. The CDR3 sequence: CASSVLGTAENIQYF. CDR3 in DNA: TGTGCCAGTAGTGTGCTCGGGACCGCCGAAAACATTCAGTACTTC.